Listed below are T cell receptor beta chains from one sample, sequenced in a study of Tregs in tolerant kidney transplant recipients. TCRdb keeps only in-frame clones here, not all; method: immunoSEQ multiplex PCR. The table includes roughly 49,000 clones, about 90% detected once. Input material: Tregs from blood. The receptors come from a human donor in good health. Each CDR3 is given with its conserved first and last residue. D genes are given only for firm matches. Rows give clone size only sometimes, using once, few, many, or a class for an expanded clone.

D,length,V,J,size,CDR3,DNA
.,16,TRBV27,TRBJ1-2,.,CASSLIGANPNYGYTF,TGTGCCAGCAGTTTAATAGGGGCTAACCCTAACTATGGCTACACCTTC
.,15,TRBV11-2,TRBJ2-2,.,CASSASDVGTGELFF,TGTGCCAGCAGCGCCTCGGACGTGGGCACCGGGGAGCTGTTTTTT
TRBD1,14,TRBV4-2,TRBJ2-7,.,CASSQPGQGARQYF,TGTGCCAGCAGCCAACCTGGACAGGGGGCTCGGCAGTACTTC
.,12,TRBV29-1,TRBJ1-2,.,CSVGGSPGGYTF,TGCAGCGTTGGGGGATCTCCGGGTGGCTACACCTTC
TRBD1,17,TRBV11-2,TRBJ1-6,.,CASSFTGGQGANSPLHF,TGTGCCAGCAGCTTTACGGGCGGACAGGGGGCAAATTCACCCCTCCACTTT
.,14,TRBV5-1,TRBJ2-7,few,CASSFGQPAYEQYF,TGCGCCAGCAGCTTTGGGCAGCCTGCCTACGAGCAGTACTTC
.,13,TRBV2,TRBJ1-3,.,CASRQSSGNTIYF,TGTGCCAGCAGACAGTCGTCTGGAAACACCATATATTTT
TRBD1,13,TRBV5-1,TRBJ2-7,.,CASSLQGSYEQYF,TGCGCCAGCAGCTTACAGGGGTCCTACGAGCAGTACTTC
.,18,TRBV19,TRBJ1-1,.,CASSIPSEGASRWTEAFF,TGTGCCAGTAGTATACCATCTGAAGGGGCCTCGCGATGGACTGAAGCTTTCTTT
TRBD2,16,TRBV5-1,TRBJ2-3,.,CASSLGVAGLTDTQYF,TGCGCCAGCAGCTTGGGAGTAGCGGGGCTCACAGATACGCAGTATTTT
.,16,TRBV19,TRBJ2-6,.,CAVGRPGSSGANVLTF,TGTGCCGTCGGGCGACCAGGGAGCTCTGGGGCCAACGTCCTGACTTTC
.,13,TRBV6-5,TRBJ2-3,.,CASKAASTDTQYF,TGTGCCAGCAAGGCGGCGAGCACAGATACGCAGTATTTT
.,15,TRBV7-3,TRBJ1-2,.,CASRWGLGTNDGYTF,TGTGCCAGCAGGTGGGGGTTAGGGACGAATGATGGCTACACCTTC
.,13,TRBV6-1,TRBJ2-7,.,CASVAVSHYEQYF,TGTGCCAGCGTGGCGGTCAGTCACTACGAGCAGTACTTC
.,12,TRBV15,TRBJ1-5,once,CATSRQGQPQHF,TGTGCCACCAGCAGACAGGGACAGCCCCAGCATTTT
.,15,TRBV30,TRBJ2-5,.,CAWSEGSGSQKTQYF,TGTGCCTGGAGTGAAGGGAGTGGTAGCCAGAAGACCCAGTACTTC
TRBD1,18,TRBV12-5,TRBJ2-1,.,CASGRIADGQGARNEQFF,TGTGCTAGTGGAAGAATTGCCGACGGACAGGGGGCGAGGAATGAGCAGTTCTTC
TRBD2,17,TRBV15,TRBJ2-1,.,CATSREGTSGLRNEQFF,TGTGCCACCAGCAGAGAGGGGACTAGCGGGCTCCGAAATGAGCAGTTCTTC
TRBD2,16,TRBV18,TRBJ2-1,.,CASSPRAGEDYNEQFF,TGTGCCAGCTCACCCCGGGCGGGAGAAGATTACAATGAGCAGTTCTTC
TRBD2,14,TRBV6-1,TRBJ2-1,once,CASSTSGGANEQFF,TGTGCCAGCAGTACTAGCGGGGGGGCCAATGAGCAGTTCTTC
TRBD1,19,TRBV6-9,TRBJ2-7,.,CASSYLGQGELGIPYEQYF,TGTGCCAGCAGTTACTTGGGACAGGGGGAACTCGGGATTCCCTACGAGCAGTACTTC
.,13,TRBV28,TRBJ2-5,.,CASTLPGKETQYF,TGTGCCAGCACCCTACCCGGGAAGGAGACCCAGTACTTC
TRBD2,15,TRBV5-1,TRBJ2-3,.,CASSFIAGFTDTQYF,TGCGCCAGCAGCTTTATAGCGGGGTTCACAGATACGCAGTATTTT
.,15,TRBV5-1,TRBJ1-3,.,CASSLATDPRNTIYF,TGCGCCAGCAGCTTGGCCACAGACCCTCGAAACACCATATATTTT
TRBD1,14,TRBV6-1,TRBJ1-1,.,CASRPPTGVTEAFF,TGTGCCAGCAGGCCTCCGACAGGGGTCACTGAAGCTTTCTTT
TRBD2,17,TRBV5-4,TRBJ2-1,.,CASSLGGLAGVLYEQFF,TGTGCCAGCAGCTTGGGGGGCCTAGCGGGAGTGCTGTATGAGCAGTTCTTC
.,11,TRBV25-1,TRBJ1-2,.,CASSENYGYTF,TGTGCCAGCAGTGAAAACTATGGCTACACCTTC
.,14,TRBV5-1,TRBJ1-2,once,CASRPPWEGHGYTF,TGCGCCAGCAGACCCCCGTGGGAGGGTCATGGCTACACCTTC
TRBD2,15,TRBV7-7,TRBJ2-5,.,CASSRGTSRKETQYF,TGTGCCAGCAGCCGCGGGACTAGCCGCAAAGAGACCCAGTACTTC
.,14,TRBV19,TRBJ2-3,.,CASSIRTNTDTQYF,TGTGCCAGTAGTATACGGACGAACACAGATACGCAGTATTTT
TRBD1,15,TRBV18,TRBJ1-2,.,CASSPWGQGGYGYTF,TGTGCCAGCTCACCGTGGGGACAGGGCGGCTATGGCTACACCTTC
.,15,TRBV5-1,TRBJ2-2,few,CASTPGGANTGELFF,TGCGCCAGCACGCCAGGCGGCGCGAACACCGGGGAGCTGTTTTTT
TRBD2,15,TRBV7-2,TRBJ2-2,.,CASSLSGGASGELFF,TGTGCCAGCAGCTTAAGCGGGGGGGCCAGCGGGGAGCTGTTTTTT
.,14,TRBV6-1,TRBJ1-4,.,CASTRTATNEKLFF,TGTGCCAGTACAAGGACGGCAACTAATGAAAAACTGTTTTTT
.,17,TRBV10-3,TRBJ2-6,.,CAISESQPYSGANVLTF,TGTGCCATCAGTGAGTCCCAGCCATACTCTGGGGCCAACGTCCTGACTTTC
TRBD1,16,TRBV6-1,TRBJ1-2,.,CASSELGQGRGNGYTF,TGTGCCAGCAGTGAACTAGGACAGGGAAGAGGAAATGGCTACACCTTC
.,15,TRBV6-5,TRBJ2-2,.,CASSPTGTNTGELFF,TGTGCCAGCAGTCCCACCGGGACCAACACCGGGGAGCTGTTTTTT
.,15,TRBV6-5,TRBJ2-7,.,CASSYSYALSYEQYF,TGTGCCAGCAGTTACTCCTATGCGCTGTCCTACGAGCAGTACTTC
.,14,TRBV15,TRBJ1-2,.,CATSRDYVGYGYTF,TGTGCCACCAGCAGAGATTACGTAGGCTATGGCTACACCTTC
.,15,TRBV9,TRBJ2-3,.,CASSVSGRGGDTQYF,TGTGCCAGCAGCGTGTCAGGCCGTGGGGGAGATACGCAGTATTTT
.,16,TRBV19,TRBJ1-2,.,CASSMPPRGGADGYTF,TGTGCCAGTAGTATGCCCCCTAGGGGGGGCGCAGATGGCTACACCTTC
TRBD1,13,TRBV2,TRBJ1-5,.,CASRGTGLAPQHF,TGTGCCAGCAGAGGGACAGGTTTAGCGCCCCAGCATTTT
.,11,TRBV5-6,TRBJ2-7,.,CASSYLYEQYF,TGTGCCAGCAGCTACTTATACGAGCAGTACTTC
TRBD1,15,TRBV6-5,TRBJ1-4,.,CASSTSGTGNEKLFF,TGTGCCAGCAGTACCTCCGGGACAGGGAATGAAAAACTGTTTTTT
.,14,TRBV19,TRBJ1-2,.,CASSPDGTWYGYTF,TGTGCCAGTAGTCCAGACGGTACATGGTATGGCTACACCTTC
.,16,TRBV5-5,TRBJ2-7,.,CASSLAGDSITYEQYF,TGTGCCAGCAGCTTGGCCGGGGATAGCATCACGTACGAGCAGTACTTC
.,15,TRBV28,TRBJ1-5,.,CASSFPGGGHQPQHF,TGTGCCAGCAGTTTCCCGGGAGGGGGACACCAGCCCCAGCATTTT
.,16,TRBV28,TRBJ2-4,.,CASSAPGTYAKNIQYF,TGTGCCAGCAGTGCGCCCGGGACATATGCCAAAAACATTCAGTACTTC
.,17,TRBV7-8,TRBJ2-7,.,CASSPAPQGAVSYEQYF,TGTGCCAGCAGCCCGGCCCCACAGGGCGCGGTCTCCTACGAGCAGTACTTC
TRBD1,17,TRBV5-6,TRBJ2-2,.,CASRTRDRGRVAGELFF,TGTGCCAGCAGAACCCGGGACAGGGGTCGGGTTGCCGGGGAGCTGTTTTTT
.,13,TRBV5-5,TRBJ1-1,.,CASSLDRNTEAFF,TGTGCCAGCAGCTTGGACAGAAACACTGAAGCTTTCTTT